Shown below are 5 T cell receptor beta chains from a single sample sequenced in a study of blood T cells in healthy people across ages. The use of a sample-barcoded 5' primer and a J-beta primer mix characterized a second PCR of about 7 to 12 cycles. TCRdb recomputed calls from the 5' RACE reads with MiXCR, one row per CDR3 protein. The sample has some 780,000 distinct CDR3 sequences, roughly three fifths seen once; the top ten hold roughly 25%. The specimen was blood. The receptor set was obtained from a middle-aged man in good health.

This rearrangement joins TRBV20-1 to TRBJ2-5; 7 bases match TRBD2. The CDR3 length is 14 residues. Unmatched junction bases numbered 10, after V lost 4 bases and J lost 5 bases. Germline-derived CDR1 and CDR2 are DFQATT and SNEGSKA (reference sequence). The CDR3 region has the DNA TGCAGTGCTACGACTAGCTGGGATCGGGAGACCCAGTACTTC. It is translated as CSATTSWDRETQYF.

The chain couples TRBV11-2 to TRBJ2-3; a possible D gene is TRBD2 (6 bases). With 5 bases removed from V and 0 bases from J, the gap between germline ends came to 21 bases. Germline V gene lookup returns CDR1 SGHAT and CDR2 FQNNGV. The CDR3 consists of 18 residues. This CDR3 is CASSLALRGTGSTDTQYF. The CDR3 nucleotides read TGTGCCAGCAGCCTTGCCCTCCGTGGGACTGGAAGCACAGATACGCAGTATTTT. Combining the CDR3 with reference TRBV11-2 and TRBJ2-3 gives the whole variable domain EAGVAQSPRYKIIEKRQSVAFWCNPISGHATLYWYQQILGQGPKLLIQFQNNGVVDDSQLPKDRFSAERLKGVDSTLKIQPAKLEDSAVYLCASSLALRGTGSTDTQYFGPGTRLTVL.

The chain carries TRBV10-3 and TRBJ2-5, with 8 bases lining up with TRBD1. The length of the CDR3 is 13 residues. Germline V lookup: CDR1 ENHRY, CDR2 SYGVKD. Trimming at V came to 3 bases and at J to 5 bases, leaving 2 bases not matched to a gene. CDR3: CAISDGQGETQYF. The CDR3 nucleotides read TGTGCCATCAGTGACGGACAGGGCGAGACCCAGTACTTC.

In this sample, this clonotype turned up once. The genes are TRBV18 and TRBJ2-5, with 11 bases identical to TRBD1. The tail of the sequence fits TRBJ2-7 better, so the J call may be wrong. Germline V gene sequence: CDR1 KGHSH, CDR2 LQKENI. The CDR3 sequence is 14 residues long. This CDR3 is CASRTGGAVYEQYF. The DNA of the CDR3 is TGTGCCAGCCGGACAGGGGGCGCGGTCTACGAGCAGTACTTC.

The V call is TRBV6-1, the J call TRBJ2-5, with D tentatively TRBD2 (7 bases). The J call is uncertain, as TRBJ2-7 better fits the DNA end. Germline V gene lookup returns CDR1 MNHNS and CDR2 SASEGT. The CDR3 loop spans 15 amino acids. In nucleotides, the CDR3 is TGTGCCAGCAGTGAAGAGGGGGGGAGTAGGGGCGAGCAGTACTTC. Translation gives CASSEEGGSRGEQYF.